This T cell receptor beta chain derives from a study of cytotoxic CD8 clonotypes in ibrutinib-treated CLL. The table came from immunoSEQ multiplex PCR; TCRdb's copy has only in-frame clones and leaves some out. The sample records around 92,000 clones, approximately 80% being singletons. This clone was seen only a few times. CDR1 is MNHNS and CDR2 is SASEGT in the germline V gene. The CDR3 is 12 amino acids. The germline V and J ends were trimmed by 6 bases and 5 bases, with 8 bases remaining between them. The chain combines TRBV6-1 with TRBJ1-5; a possible D gene is TRBD1 (6 bases). This receptor was obtained from a human donor with chronic lymphocytic leukemia. The sequencing here drew on PBMCs, taken after 24 months of ibrutinib treatment. The CDR3 region is CASSAGDQPQHF. Written as DNA, the CDR3 is TGTGCCAGCAGCGCAGGGGATCAGCCCCAGCATTTT.